This T cell receptor beta chain was recovered during a study of PD-1 blockade in mismatch repair-deficient tumors. All patients were mismatch repair deficient, assessed by either PCR or immunohistochemistry. TCR sequencing covered a few patients who responded to pembrolizumab. Study-level points and caveats: Tumor-resident clones, often absent from pretreatment blood, expanded after pembrolizumab and then contracted.

Using immunoSEQ multiplex PCR, the repertoire was profiled, and TCRdb retains in-frame clones only, with some absent. The sample lists 100,000 to 150,000 clones; around 87% were seen once. Between the trimmed V and J ends, which lost 6 bases and 6 bases, there was a span of 16 bases. CDR3 size: 14 residues. Germline V gives CDR1 MNHEY, CDR2 SVGAGI. A note on this clone: Its antigen is still unknown.

This receptor was identified in an adult with mismatch repair-deficient cancer. The sample in question was peripheral blood, obtained 44 weeks after starting pembrolizumab. The chain recombines TRBV6-5 with TRBJ2-3; perhaps TRBD2 as D (6 bases). The CDR3 bases are TGTGCCAGCAGCCTGACTAGTGATCCGGATACGCAGTATTTT. This codes for CASSLTSDPDTQYF.